Shown below are 17 T cell receptor beta chains from a single sample sequenced in a study of blood T cell repertoires in COVID-19. Produced via immunoSEQ multiplex PCR; TCRdb's table is partial and in-frame only. This sample has approximately 62,000 clones, with 70% to 90% found just once. Material for sequencing was peripheral blood. Receptors were obtained from a human donor with active COVID-19. The donor label of this sample is uncertain.

The chain links TRBV3-1 (or the pseudogene TRBV3-2) to TRBJ2-7; D remains unclear. Trimming cost V 4 bases and J 0 bases, with 7 bases left between them. There are 13 residues in the CDR3. Germline V gene data show CDR1 as LGHDT and CDR2 as YNNKEL (reference sequence). CDR3 in amino acids: CASSPTTSYEQYF. The CDR3 region has the DNA TGTGCCAGCAGCCCCACTACCTCCTACGAGCAGTACTTC.

This chain links TRBV27 with TRBJ2-7; TRBD2 aligns across 13 bases. The CDR3 loop spans 15 amino acids. V dropped 6 bases and J dropped 6; count of bases not matched to a gene: 8. Germline values: CDR1 MNHEY, CDR2 SMNVEV (reference sequence). The CDR3 coding sequence is TGTGCCAGCAGAGGACTAGCGGGAGTATACGCCGAGCAGTACTTC. This codes for CASRGLAGVYAEQYF.

The CDR3 DNA reads as TGTGCCAGCAGCTTGGGGACTCTACTAGCGGGGGGCCGCACAGATACGCAGTATTTT. Encoded protein: CASSLGTLLAGGRTDTQYF. The chain carries TRBV7-6 and TRBJ2-3; 12 bases are a match to TRBD2. The CDR3 sequence is 19 residues long. Trimming removed 3 bases from V and 1 base from J; junction bases left unmatched: 11. The germline V gene encodes CDR1 SGHVS and CDR2 FNYEAQ.

The genes are TRBV3-1 (or the pseudogene TRBV3-2) and TRBJ2-4, with TRBD2 identical over 12 bases. The junction had 5 bases not matched to a gene; V was cut back by 6 bases and J by 11 bases. Germline-derived CDR1 and CDR2 are LGHDT and YNNKEL (reference sequence). This CDR3 region has 13 residues. For the CDR3, the DNA is TGTGCCAGCAGGTCTACTAGCGGGGGGTTTCAGTACTTC. Translating it yields CASRSTSGGFQYF.

The chain uses TRBV5-1 and TRBJ2-5, with 14 bases that match TRBD2. The CDR3 runs 16 residues. Germline CDR1 SGHRS, CDR2 YFSETQ. V lost 0 bases, J lost 4 bases, and 2 bases stayed unmatched. In nucleotides, the CDR3 is TGCGCCAGCAGCTTGGTTGGGACTAGCGGGAGAGAGACCCAGTACTTC. Residues: CASSLVGTSGRETQYF. The variable domain in full, with the rest retrieved from reference TRBV5-1 and TRBJ2-5, is KAGVTQTPRYLIKTRGQQVTLSCSPISGHRSVSWYQQTPGQGLQFLFEYFSETQRNKGNFPGRFSGRQFSNSRSEMNVSTLELGDSALYLCASSLVGTSGRETQYFGPGTRLLVL.

The chain uses TRBV29-1 and TRBJ1-3; 7 bases align to TRBD1. J gave up 0 bases and V 5 bases, and 4 bases lay outside the gene matches. The CDR3 runs to 14 residues. Germline CDR1 SQVTM, CDR2 ANQGSEA. The CDR3, as DNA: TGCAGCGTTCGTCGGGACAGCTCTGGAAACACCATATATTTT. As protein: CSVRRDSSGNTIYF.

This chain uses TRBV7-6 with TRBJ2-7; TRBD2 matches 9 bases. CDR3 length: 17 residues. Losses at the gene ends were 5 bases for V and 2 bases for J; bases not matched to a gene: 13. The germline CDR1 and CDR2 sequences are SGHVS and FNYEAQ. The CDR3 nucleotides read TGTGCCAGCAGCCCTGGCCTAGCGGGAAAAAGGCCCTACGAGCAGTACTTC. Its translation: CASSPGLAGKRPYEQYF.

The J gene is TRBJ1-2, the V gene TRBV21-1; the table gives TRBD1 as D, unverified against the DNA. TRBV21-1 is annotated as a pseudogene. The CDR3 length is 17 residues. The CDR3 DNA reads as TGTGCCAGCAGCAAACCCAACCACAGGGAAGATAACTATGGCTACACCTTC. Amino acid sequence: CASSKPNHREDNYGYTF.

The gene calls are TRBV7-2 and TRBJ2-7; possible D gene TRBD1, 6 bases. The CDR3 is made up of 14 amino acids. The V gene's germline CDR1 is SGHTA and CDR2 FQGNSA. V lost 4 bases and J 0 bases, leaving 10 bases between the germline ends. The CDR3 region has the DNA TGTGCCAGCAGCTCGACAGGATCCTCCTACGAGCAGTACTTC. Amino acids: CASSSTGSSYEQYF. Complete variable domain (other parts from reference TRBV7-2 and TRBJ2-7): GAGVSQSPSNKVTEKGKDVELRCDPISGHTALYWYRQSLGQGLEFLIYFQGNSAPDKSGLPSDRFSAERTGGSVSTLTIQRTQQEDSAVYLCASSSTGSSYEQYFGPGTRLTVT.

The chain links TRBV7-3 to TRBJ2-1, with a tentative D call TRBD2 (5 bases). V shed 2 bases and J shed 5 bases, with 10 bases lying between them. Germline V lookup: CDR1 SGHTA, CDR2 FQGTGA. The CDR3 covers 14 residues. The CDR3 sequence is CASSLGLANNEQFF. In DNA, the CDR3 is TGTGCCAGCAGCTTAGGGCTAGCTAACAATGAGCAGTTCTTC.

A single count supports this clone. The rearrangement links TRBV29-1 to TRBJ2-3; maybe TRBD1 (5 bases). The V end was cut by 4 bases, the J end by 7 bases, with 9 bases between. This CDR3 spans 11 amino acids. Germline loops: CDR1 SQVTM, CDR2 ANQGSEA. CDR3 DNA: TGCAGCGTTGTAGGGGCTTATACGCAGTATTTT. Its protein product is CSVVGAYTQYF.

The chain links TRBV28 to TRBJ2-7; 9 bases agree with TRBD1. With 7 bases clipped from V and 1 base from J, the junction kept 11 bases outside the gene matches. CDR1 MDHEN and CDR2 SYDVKM come from the germline V gene. The CDR3 sequence is 16 residues long. The CDR3 DNA follows: TGTGCCAGCACCCTCAGACCGGGACAGGGATCCTACGAGCAGTACTTC. Its protein is CASTLRPGQGSYEQYF.

The CDR3 here is CSVEDRGGQEKLFF. CDR3 bases: TGCAGCGTTGAAGATCGAGGGGGCCAGGAAAAACTGTTTTTT. This chain uses TRBV29-1 with TRBJ1-4, with TRBD1 matching over 7 bases. CDR1 and CDR2 from the germline V gene are SQVTM and ANQGSEA. The V gene end was trimmed by 0 bases and the J gene end by 8 bases; junction bases not matched to a gene: 6. This CDR3 has 14 amino acids. Looking up the rest from reference TRBV29-1 and TRBJ1-4 gives the full variable domain: SAVISQKPSRDICQRGTSLTIQCQVDSQVTMMFWYRQQPGQSLTLIATANQGSEATYESGFVIDKFPISRPNLTFSTLTVSNMSPEDSSIYLCSVEDRGGQEKLFFGSGTQLSVL.

The J gene is TRBJ1-4, the V gene TRBV10-2; D not resolved. The germline gives CDR1 WSHSY, CDR2 SAAADI. The V gene lost 8 bases and the J gene lost 5 bases, with 12 bases spanning the gap. The CDR3 is 13 amino acids. CDR3 region: CASAKFPNEKLFF. CDR3 DNA sequence: TGCGCCAGCGCTAAGTTTCCAAATGAAAAACTGTTTTTT.

The V call is TRBV27, the J call TRBJ1-4; possible D gene TRBD1, 5 bases. The V end was cut by 6 bases, the J end by 6 bases, with 20 bases between. The length of the CDR3 is 16 residues. The germline V gene encodes CDR1 MNHEY and CDR2 SMNVEV (reference sequence). CDR3 in amino acids: CASRPGTGGSDEKLFF. In DNA form, the CDR3 reads TGTGCCAGCAGACCAGGGACGGGGGGGAGTGATGAAAAACTGTTTTTT.

This chain joins TRBV10-1 and TRBJ1-5; maybe TRBD1 (5 bases). CDR1 is WNHNN, CDR2 SYGVQD, per germline (reference sequence). V shed 2 bases and J shed 2 bases, with 13 bases lying between them. This CDR3 region has 16 residues. In DNA, the CDR3 is TGCGCCAGCAGTGAGCCCCTCCCGGGGGGCAATCAGCCCCAGCATTTT. This gives the protein CASSEPLPGGNQPQHF.

The rearrangement links TRBV7-3 to TRBJ1-6; the match to TRBD1 covers 9 bases. Germline loops: CDR1 SGHTA, CDR2 FQGTGA. The CDR3 contains 15 residues. Trimming cost V 5 bases and J 4 bases; bases outside gene matches: 3. DNA of the CDR3: TGTGCCAGCAGCCAGGGGACAGGGTATAATTCACCCCTCCACTTT. As protein: CASSQGTGYNSPLHF.